This TCR beta chain came from a study of T cell changes during pregnancy in multiple sclerosis. The CDR3 sequence is 16 residues long. The V and J ends lost 3 bases and 4 bases, in that order; junction bases with no gene match: 7. The V gene's germline CDR1 is SGHRS and CDR2 YFSETQ. TCRdb keeps only in-frame clones here, not all; method: immunoSEQ multiplex PCR. The top ten clones hold 2% to 3% of a sample with some 77,000 clones, more than 85% of them seen once. The sample consisted of peripheral blood, taken after pregnancy. This sequence joins TRBV5-1 and TRBJ2-7; 13 bases fit TRBD2. The TCR was taken from a female donor in good health, enrolled as a control in a pregnancy study. CDR3 residues: CASSSLGLAGAYEQYF. In nucleotides, the CDR3 is TGCGCCAGCAGCTCTCTAGGACTAGCGGGAGCGTACGAGCAGTACTTC.